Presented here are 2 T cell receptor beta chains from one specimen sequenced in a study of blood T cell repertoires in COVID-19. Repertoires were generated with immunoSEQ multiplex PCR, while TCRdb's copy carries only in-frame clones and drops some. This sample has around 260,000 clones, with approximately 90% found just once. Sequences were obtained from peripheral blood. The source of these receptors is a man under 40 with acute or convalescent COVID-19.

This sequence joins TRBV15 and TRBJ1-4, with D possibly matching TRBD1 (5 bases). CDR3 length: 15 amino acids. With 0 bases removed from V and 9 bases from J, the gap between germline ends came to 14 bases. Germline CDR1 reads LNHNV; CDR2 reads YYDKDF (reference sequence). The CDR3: CATSRDPRQSKKLFF. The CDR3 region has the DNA TGTGCCACCAGCAGAGACCCGCGACAGTCGAAAAAACTGTTTTTT.

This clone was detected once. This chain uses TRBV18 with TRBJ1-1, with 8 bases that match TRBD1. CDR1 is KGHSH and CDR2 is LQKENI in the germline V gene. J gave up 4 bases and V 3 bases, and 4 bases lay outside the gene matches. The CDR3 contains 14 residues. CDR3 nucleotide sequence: TGTGCCAGCTCACCGACAGGGGCAGGCACTGAAGCTTTCTTT. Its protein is CASSPTGAGTEAFF.